The 8 T cell receptor beta chains below come from one sample, sequenced in a study of control samples from healthy donors and cancer patients. The table came from immunoSEQ multiplex PCR; TCRdb's copy has only in-frame clones and leaves some out. The sample contains roughly 41,000 clones, 94% of which appear only once. Sample: blood. These receptors originate from a man aged 60 to 69 in good health.

The chain has TRBV4-2 and TRBJ2-5; TRBD2 matches 8 bases. CDR1 is LGHNA and CDR2 is YNFKEQ in the germline V gene. V shed 0 bases and J 3 bases; nucleotides not matched to a gene: 3. The CDR3 has 15 amino acids. CDR3: CASSQDPAGEETQYF. The CDR3 region has the DNA TGTGCCAGCAGCCAAGATCCAGCGGGGGAAGAGACCCAGTACTTC.

Written as DNA, the CDR3 is TGTGCCAGCAGCTTGCGGGCAGGGGGCCCCAATGAGCAGTTCTTC. This codes for CASSLRAGGPNEQFF. This chain joins TRBV5-8 and TRBJ2-1; 8 bases fit TRBD1. Germline values: CDR1 SGHTS, CDR2 YDEGEE. Trimming at V came to 1 base and at J to 6 bases, leaving 6 bases not matched to a gene. The CDR3 is 15 residues long.

The rearrangement joins TRBV19 to TRBJ2-1; possibly TRBD2 for D (6 bases). This CDR3 is built from 14 residues. Germline CDR1 and CDR2: LNHDA and SQIVND (reference sequence). V shed 1 base and J shed 8 bases, with 12 bases lying between them. The DNA for the CDR3 is TGTGCCAGTAGTATAGGACTAGTCAAGGATGAGCAGTTCTTC. Its protein product is CASSIGLVKDEQFF.

The chain is built from TRBV11-2 and TRBJ2-2, with TRBD1 as a possible D gene (5 bases). Trimming left V 5 bases short and J 1 base short, with 11 bases between. CDR1 and CDR2 from the germline V gene are SGHAT and FQNNGV. There are 15 residues in the CDR3. The DNA for the CDR3 is TGTGCCAGCAGCCCCAGGGCGGTGAACACCGGGGAGCTGTTTTTT. It codes for CASSPRAVNTGELFF.

The chain joins TRBV25-1 to TRBJ1-4; D not resolved. V dropped 3 bases and J dropped 5 bases, with 16 bases sitting between them. This CDR3 region has 16 residues. CDR1 is MGHDK and CDR2 is SYGVNS in the germline V gene. The CDR3 spells CASSDSLGTPNEKLFF. For the CDR3, the DNA is TGTGCCAGCAGTGACTCCCTCGGTACACCGAATGAAAAACTGTTTTTT.

The gene calls are TRBV27 and TRBJ1-6, with 7 bases aligning to TRBD1. The CDR3 has 14 residues. The trim removed 5 bases at V and 8 bases at J, leaving 6 bases unmatched. Germline V gives CDR1 MNHEY, CDR2 SMNVEV (reference sequence). CDR3 nucleotide sequence: TGTGCCAGCAGTCCAACAGGGGATTATTCACCCCTCCACTTT. Its protein is CASSPTGDYSPLHF.

The chain is built from TRBV4-2 and TRBJ1-2; maybe TRBD1 (6 bases). Trimming took off 4 bases at V and 7 bases at J, with 16 bases between the two ends. CDR3 length equals 14 residues. Germline CDR1 LGHNA, CDR2 YNFKEQ. The DNA for the CDR3 is TGTGCCAGCAGCCCGACAGGAGGGGCCAGTGGCTACACCTTC. Translating it yields CASSPTGGASGYTF.

This chain connects TRBV15 to TRBJ1-4; perhaps TRBD1 as D (6 bases). CDR3 length: 15 residues. The germline gives CDR1 LNHNV, CDR2 YYDKDF (reference sequence). Trimming took 2 bases from V and 6 from J, leaving 13 bases between them. The DNA for the CDR3 is TGTGCCACCAGCAGACCGGGGGGGCCCGATGAAAAACTGTTTTTT. Its translation is CATSRPGGPDEKLFF. Based on the CDR3 plus reference TRBV15 and TRBJ1-4, the full variable domain is DAMVIQNPRYQVTQFGKPVTLSCSQTLNHNVMYWYQQKSSQAPKLLFHYYDKDFNNEADTPDNFQSRRPNTSFCFLDIRSPGLGDTAMYLCATSRPGGPDEKLFFGSGTQLSVL.